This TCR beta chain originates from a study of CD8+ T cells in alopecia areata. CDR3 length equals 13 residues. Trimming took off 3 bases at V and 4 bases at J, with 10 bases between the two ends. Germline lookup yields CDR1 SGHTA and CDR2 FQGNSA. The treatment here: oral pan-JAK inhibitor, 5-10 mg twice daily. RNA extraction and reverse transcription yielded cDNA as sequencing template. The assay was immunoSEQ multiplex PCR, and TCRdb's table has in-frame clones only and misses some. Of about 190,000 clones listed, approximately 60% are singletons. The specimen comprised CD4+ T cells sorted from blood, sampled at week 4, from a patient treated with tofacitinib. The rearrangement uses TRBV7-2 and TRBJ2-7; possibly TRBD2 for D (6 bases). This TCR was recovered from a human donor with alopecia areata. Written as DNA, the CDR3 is TGTGCCAGCAGCTTGGGCGGGACGTACGAGCAGTACTTC. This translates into CASSLGGTYEQYF.